This T cell receptor beta chain is from a study of technical replicates of blood from several donors. TCRdb keeps only in-frame clones here, not all; method: immunoSEQ multiplex PCR. The sample lists fewer than 75,000 clones, 90% to 95% occurring once. Germline V gene lookup returns CDR1 MDHEN and CDR2 SYDVKM. Trimming stripped 3 bases from V and 1 base from J, with 14 bases between. The CDR3 loop spans 16 amino acids. This chain connects TRBV28 to TRBJ2-3, with D possibly matching TRBD1 (6 bases). The sample taken for sequencing was T cells isolated from PBMCs. This TCR came from a human donor in good health. The CDR3 nucleotides are TGTGCCAGCAGTTTTTTTGCGGACAGCGGCACAGATACGCAGTATTTT. Translation gives CASSFFADSGTDTQYF.